The 10 T cell receptor beta chains listed next were all sequenced from one sample in a study of somatic mutations in cytotoxic T cells in rheumatoid arthritis. Assay: immunoSEQ multiplex PCR; the TCRdb copy retains only in-frame clones and omits some. Of approximately 20,000 clones listed, around 83% are singletons. Sequencing was performed on CD8+ T cells sorted from blood. The receptors come from an adult with rheumatoid arthritis.

A single count supports this clone. The gene calls are TRBV29-1 and TRBJ2-2, with D hard to call. The V gene lost 4 bases and the J gene lost 1 base, with 7 bases spanning the gap. Germline loops: CDR1 SQVTM, CDR2 ANQGSEA. This CDR3 comprises 13 residues. The chain's CDR3 is CSVVVENTGELFF. The DNA of the CDR3 is TGCAGCGTTGTAGTAGAGAACACCGGGGAGCTGTTTTTT.

This clone was counted only a few times. The rearrangement links TRBV5-6 to TRBJ1-1; D may be TRBD1 (5 bases). V was pared by 1 base and J by 8 bases, with 6 bases between. From germline, CDR1 is SGHDT and CDR2 YYEEEE. The CDR3 loop spans 11 amino acids. The CDR3 DNA sequence: TGTGCCAGCAGCTTGACAGGCGAAGCTTTCTTT. This codes for CASSLTGEAFF. Supplemented by reference TRBV5-6 and TRBJ1-1, the full variable domain reads DAGVTQSPTHLIKTRGQQVTLRCSPKSGHDTVSWYQQALGQGPQFIFQYYEEEERQRGNFPDRFSGHQFPNYSSELNVNALLLGDSALYLCASSLTGEAFFGQGTRLTVV.

The chain is built from TRBV2 and TRBJ1-5; D remains unclear. The CDR3 has 13 amino acids. In germline, CDR1 is SNHLY, CDR2 FYNNEI. The V and J ends lost 8 bases and 1 base respectively, with 9 bases between them. Here the CDR3 reads CASLGGSNQPQHF. The CDR3 DNA reads as TGTGCCAGCCTAGGAGGGAGCAATCAGCCCCAGCATTTT.

The sample holds a few counts of this clone. The V and J genes are TRBV7-9 and TRBJ2-7; D could derive from TRBD1 or TRBD2 (6 bases each). Germline V gene data show CDR1 as SEHNR and CDR2 as FQNEAQ (reference sequence). Trimming removed 5 bases at V and 5 bases at J, with 16 bases between. CDR3 size: 14 residues. The CDR3 region has the DNA TGTGCCAGCAGCCATCCGGGGGCCGTCAACGAGCAGTACTTC. This sequence encodes CASSHPGAVNEQYF.

This clone showed up just once. The gene calls are TRBV7-2 and TRBJ2-7; 7 positions agree with TRBD1. Germline V lookup: CDR1 SGHTA, CDR2 FQGNSA. The V and J ends lost 5 bases and 6 bases, in that order; junction bases with no gene match: 13. This CDR3 contains 15 residues. This chain's CDR3 is CASSNTLGGWGEQYF. In nucleotides, the CDR3 is TGTGCCAGCAGCAATACCCTAGGGGGCTGGGGCGAGCAGTACTTC.

The chain recombines TRBV2 with TRBJ1-4, with 7 bases lining up with TRBD1. With 2 bases clipped from V and 4 bases from J, the junction kept 13 bases outside the gene matches. Germline CDR1 and CDR2: SNHLY and FYNNEI. The CDR3 loop spans 18 amino acids. In DNA form, the CDR3 reads TGTGCCAGCAGTGAATCGACTGTGTGGGACAGAGTTAATGAAAAACTGTTTTTT. It encodes CASSESTVWDRVNEKLFF.

This clone was detected a few times. The chain is built from TRBV4-1 and TRBJ1-2; 8 bases line up with TRBD1. Germline assignment: CDR1 MGHRA and CDR2 YSYEKL. The CDR3 length is 15 residues. The junction had 11 bases not matched to a gene; V was cut back by 1 base and J by 10 bases. The CDR3 sequence: CASSQVVGPGGIYTF. CDR3 DNA: TGCGCCAGCAGCCAAGTCGTAGGGCCAGGGGGCATCTACACCTTC.

The J gene is TRBJ1-1, the V gene TRBV4-1; D not resolved. V was shortened by 1 base and J by 0 bases, with 9 bases between the two germline ends. This CDR3 spans 15 amino acids. Germline-derived CDR1 and CDR2 are MGHRA and YSYEKL. The CDR3 here is CASSQGGYMNTEAFF. The CDR3 region has the DNA TGCGCCAGCAGCCAAGGGGGATACATGAACACTGAAGCTTTCTTT.

J is TRBJ2-1 and V is TRBV6-5; D not certain. Germline V lookup: CDR1 MNHEY, CDR2 SVGAGI. V lost 0 bases to trimming and J lost 5 bases, with 11 bases between them. CDR3 size: 15 residues. The CDR3 DNA reads as TGTGCCAGCAGTTACTCAAGAGCACTCAACAATGAGCAGTTCTTC. This encodes CASSYSRALNNEQFF.

This clone occurred a few times. The chain carries TRBV27 and TRBJ1-6; D remains unclear. The CDR3 is 15 residues long. Trimming stripped 3 bases from V and 0 bases from J, with 6 bases between. Looked up from germline, CDR1 is MNHEY and CDR2 is SMNVEV (reference sequence). The CDR3 nucleotides read TGTGCCAGCAGTTTGGCGGACTCCTATAATTCACCCCTCCACTTT. Amino acids: CASSLADSYNSPLHF.